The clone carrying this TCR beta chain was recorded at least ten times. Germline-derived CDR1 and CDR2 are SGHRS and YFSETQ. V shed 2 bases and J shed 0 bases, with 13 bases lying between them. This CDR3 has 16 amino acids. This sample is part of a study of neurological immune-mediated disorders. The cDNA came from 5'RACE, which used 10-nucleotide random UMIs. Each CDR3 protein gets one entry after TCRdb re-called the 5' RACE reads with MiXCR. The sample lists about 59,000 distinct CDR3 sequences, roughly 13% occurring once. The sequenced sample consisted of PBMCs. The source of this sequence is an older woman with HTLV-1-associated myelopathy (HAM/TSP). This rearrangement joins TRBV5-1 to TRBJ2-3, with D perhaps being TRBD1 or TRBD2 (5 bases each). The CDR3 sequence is CASSFGAQSSTDTQYF. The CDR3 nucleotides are TGCGCCAGCAGCTTCGGGGCCCAATCTAGCACAGATACGCAGTATTTT.